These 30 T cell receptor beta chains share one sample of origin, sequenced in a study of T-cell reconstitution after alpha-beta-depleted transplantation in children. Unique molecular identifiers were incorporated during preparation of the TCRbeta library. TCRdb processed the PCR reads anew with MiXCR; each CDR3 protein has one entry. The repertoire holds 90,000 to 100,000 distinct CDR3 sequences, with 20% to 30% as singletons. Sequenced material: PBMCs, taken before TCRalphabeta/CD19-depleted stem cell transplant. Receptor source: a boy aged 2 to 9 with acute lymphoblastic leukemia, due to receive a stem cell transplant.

CDR3: CASSPLAGRSTDTQYF. Here the CDR3 DNA reads TGCGCCAGCAGCCCCCTTGCCGGGCGGTCCACAGATACGCAGTATTTT. The gene calls are TRBV4-1 and TRBJ2-3; unclear D gene. V shed 4 bases and J shed 2 bases, with 16 bases lying between them. Germline V gene data show CDR1 as MGHRA and CDR2 as YSYEKL. The CDR3 runs to 16 residues.

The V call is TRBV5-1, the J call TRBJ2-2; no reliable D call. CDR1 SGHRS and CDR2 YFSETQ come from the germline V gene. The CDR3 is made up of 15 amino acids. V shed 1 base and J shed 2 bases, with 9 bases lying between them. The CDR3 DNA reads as TGCGCCAGCAGCTTGAGCGAGCTTAACACCGGGGAGCTGTTTTTT. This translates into CASSLSELNTGELFF.

CDR3 sequence (DNA): TGTGCCAGCAGCCCATACCGGGACTCGGGGGGCAGTGAGCAGTTCTTC. Protein sequence: CASSPYRDSGGSEQFF. The chain carries TRBV7-2 and TRBJ2-1, with a tentative D call TRBD2 (7 bases). The CDR3 loop spans 16 amino acids. V lost 5 bases and J 9 bases, leaving 23 bases between the germline ends. CDR1 SGHTA and CDR2 FQGNSA come from the germline V gene.

CDR3 bases: TGCGCCAGCAGCTTGATAGCCAGCAACTCCTACGAGCAGTACTTC. The encoded protein is CASSLIASNSYEQYF. The rearrangement links TRBV5-1 to TRBJ2-7; no clear D gene. Germline V gene data show CDR1 as SGHRS and CDR2 as YFSETQ. The CDR3 has 15 amino acids. Between the trimmed V and J ends, which lost 1 base and 0 bases, there was a span of 11 bases.

The CDR3 DNA follows: TGTGCCAGCAGCTCCTCGGGGAGAAGCTCCTACAATGAGCAGTTCTTC. It codes for CASSSSGRSSYNEQFF. The gene calls are TRBV7-9 and TRBJ2-1, with D possibly being TRBD2 (5 bases). The CDR3 is 16 residues long. V lost 4 bases, J lost 0 bases, and 13 bases lay in between. Germline CDR1 and CDR2: SEHNR and FQNEAQ (reference sequence).

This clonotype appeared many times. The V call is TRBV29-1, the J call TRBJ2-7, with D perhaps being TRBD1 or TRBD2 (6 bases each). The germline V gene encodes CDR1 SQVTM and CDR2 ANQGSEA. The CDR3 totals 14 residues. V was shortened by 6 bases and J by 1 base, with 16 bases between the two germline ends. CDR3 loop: CSVEAEGGSYEQYF. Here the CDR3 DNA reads TGCAGCGTGGAGGCGGAGGGGGGATCCTACGAGCAGTACTTC.

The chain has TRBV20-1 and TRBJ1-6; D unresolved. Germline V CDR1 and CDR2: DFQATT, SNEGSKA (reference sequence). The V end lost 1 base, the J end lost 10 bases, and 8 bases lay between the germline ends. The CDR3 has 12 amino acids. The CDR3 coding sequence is TGCAGTGCTAGAGGCCCCCTATCACCCCTCCACTTT. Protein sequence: CSARGPLSPLHF.

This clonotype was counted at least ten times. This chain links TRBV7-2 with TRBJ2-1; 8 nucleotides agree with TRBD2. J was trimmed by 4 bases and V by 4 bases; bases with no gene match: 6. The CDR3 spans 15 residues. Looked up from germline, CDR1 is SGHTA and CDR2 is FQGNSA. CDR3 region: CASSSTSGQYNEQFF. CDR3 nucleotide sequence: TGTGCCAGCAGCTCCACTAGCGGACAGTACAATGAGCAGTTCTTC. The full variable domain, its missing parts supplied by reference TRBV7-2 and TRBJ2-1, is GAGVSQSPSNKVTEKGKDVELRCDPISGHTALYWYRQSLGQGLEFLIYFQGNSAPDKSGLPSDRFSAERTGGSVSTLTIQRTQQEDSAVYLCASSSTSGQYNEQFFGPGTRLTVL.

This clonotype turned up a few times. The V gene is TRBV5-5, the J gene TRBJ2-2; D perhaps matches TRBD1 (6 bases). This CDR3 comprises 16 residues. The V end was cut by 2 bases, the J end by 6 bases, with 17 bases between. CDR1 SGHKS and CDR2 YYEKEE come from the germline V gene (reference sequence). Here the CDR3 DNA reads TGTGCCAGCAGCTTCGACAGGAGCCCCTTCCCCGGGGAGCTGTTTTTT. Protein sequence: CASSFDRSPFPGELFF.

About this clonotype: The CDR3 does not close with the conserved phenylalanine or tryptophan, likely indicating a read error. The CDR3: CASSGLSSYNEQFS. The CDR3 coding sequence is TGTGCCAGCAGTGGACTGAGCTCCTACAATGAGCAGTTCTCC. The chain links TRBV12-3 or TRBV12-4 to TRBJ2-1; tentative D call: TRBD2 (5 bases). V was clipped by 5 bases and J by 0 bases, with 8 bases between them. This CDR3 region has 14 residues.

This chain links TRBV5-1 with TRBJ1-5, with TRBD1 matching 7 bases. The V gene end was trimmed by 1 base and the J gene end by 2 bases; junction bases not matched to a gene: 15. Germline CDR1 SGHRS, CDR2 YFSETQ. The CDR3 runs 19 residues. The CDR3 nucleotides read TGCGCCAGCAGCTTGAGTTCCGTCATGACAGGGTTGCGCAATCAGCCCCAGCATTTT. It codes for CASSLSSVMTGLRNQPQHF.

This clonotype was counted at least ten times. DNA of the CDR3: TGCGCCAGCAGCCAAGATAAAAGGGACAGCATAGCCAAAAACATTCAGTACTTC. Translation: CASSQDKRDSIAKNIQYF. The gene calls are TRBV4-1 and TRBJ2-4, with 7 bases matching TRBD1. This CDR3 comprises 18 residues. The V and J ends lost 0 bases and 0 bases, in that order; junction bases with no gene match: 8. CDR1 and CDR2 (germline): MGHRA, YSYEKL.

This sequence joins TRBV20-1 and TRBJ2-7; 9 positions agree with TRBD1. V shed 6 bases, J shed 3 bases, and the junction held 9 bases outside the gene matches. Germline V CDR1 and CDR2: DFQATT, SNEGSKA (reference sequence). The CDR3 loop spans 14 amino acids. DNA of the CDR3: TGCAGTGCCCAAATGGTGGGACAGGGCTACGAGCAGTACTTC. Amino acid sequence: CSAQMVGQGYEQYF.

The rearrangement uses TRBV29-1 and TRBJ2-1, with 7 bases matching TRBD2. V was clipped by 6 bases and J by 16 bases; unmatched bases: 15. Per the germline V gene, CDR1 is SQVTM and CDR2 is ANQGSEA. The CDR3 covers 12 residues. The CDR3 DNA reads TGCAGCGTGACGGGGTGGGAGGGCCTGGGATTCTTC. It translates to CSVTGWEGLGFF.

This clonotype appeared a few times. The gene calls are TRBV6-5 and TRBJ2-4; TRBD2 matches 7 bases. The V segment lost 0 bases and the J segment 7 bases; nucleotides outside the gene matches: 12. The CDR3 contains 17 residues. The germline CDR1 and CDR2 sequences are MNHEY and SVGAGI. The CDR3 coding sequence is TGTGCCAGCAGTTACTCGCGGGACTACCAGCCCTACAACATTCAGTACTTC. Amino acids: CASSYSRDYQPYNIQYF.

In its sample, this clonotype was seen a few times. Written as DNA, the CDR3 is TGCAGCGTTCGACTAGCGGGAGGGCCCGGTGGGGAGCTGTTTTTT. This codes for CSVRLAGGPGGELFF. This sequence joins TRBV29-1 and TRBJ2-2; 14 nucleotides line up with TRBD2. The V gene end was trimmed by 5 bases and the J gene end by 8 bases; junction bases not matched to a gene: 7. Germline CDR1 and CDR2: SQVTM and ANQGSEA. This CDR3 has 15 residues.

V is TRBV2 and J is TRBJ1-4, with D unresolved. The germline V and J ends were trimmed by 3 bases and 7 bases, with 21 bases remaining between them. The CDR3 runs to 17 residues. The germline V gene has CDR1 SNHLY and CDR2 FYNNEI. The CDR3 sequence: CASSDLTASNLGEKLFF. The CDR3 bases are TGTGCCAGCAGTGACTTAACGGCCTCGAACTTGGGTGAAAAACTGTTTTTT.

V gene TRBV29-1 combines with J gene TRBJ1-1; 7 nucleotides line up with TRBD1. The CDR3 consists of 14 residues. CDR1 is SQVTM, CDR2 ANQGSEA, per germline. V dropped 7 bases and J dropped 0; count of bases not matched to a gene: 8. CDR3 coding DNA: TGCAGCGCTACGGAGGGGGCTTTGAACACTGAAGCTTTCTTT. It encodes CSATEGALNTEAFF. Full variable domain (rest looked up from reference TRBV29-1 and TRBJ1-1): SAVISQKPSRDICQRGTSLTIQCQVDSQVTMMFWYRQQPGQSLTLIATANQGSEATYESGFVIDKFPISRPNLTFSTLTVSNMSPEDSSIYLCSATEGALNTEAFFGQGTRLTVV.

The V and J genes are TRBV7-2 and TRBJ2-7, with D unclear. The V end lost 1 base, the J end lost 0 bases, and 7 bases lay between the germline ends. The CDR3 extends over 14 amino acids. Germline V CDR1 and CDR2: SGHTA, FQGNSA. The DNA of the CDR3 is TGTGCCAGCAGCTTAGACGGCTTCTCCTACGAGCAGTACTTC. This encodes CASSLDGFSYEQYF.

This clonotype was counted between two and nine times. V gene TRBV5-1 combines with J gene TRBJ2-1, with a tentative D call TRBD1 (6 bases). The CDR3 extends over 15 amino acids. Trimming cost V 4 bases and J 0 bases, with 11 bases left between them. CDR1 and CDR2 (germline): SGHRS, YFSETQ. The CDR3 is CASSGGQISYNEQFF. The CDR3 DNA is TGCGCCAGCAGCGGTGGACAGATCTCCTACAATGAGCAGTTCTTC.

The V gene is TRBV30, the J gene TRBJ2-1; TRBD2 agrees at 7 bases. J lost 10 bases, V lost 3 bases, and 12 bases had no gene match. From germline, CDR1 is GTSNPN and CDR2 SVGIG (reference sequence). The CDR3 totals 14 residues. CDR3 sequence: CAWRTSGVLREQFF. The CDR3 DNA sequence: TGTGCCTGGAGGACCAGCGGGGTATTGCGAGAGCAGTTCTTC.

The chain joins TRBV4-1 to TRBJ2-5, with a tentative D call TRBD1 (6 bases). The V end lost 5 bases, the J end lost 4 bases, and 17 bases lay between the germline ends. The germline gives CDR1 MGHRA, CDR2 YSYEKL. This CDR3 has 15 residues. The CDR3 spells CASSIYKQGPETQYF. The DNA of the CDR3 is TGCGCCAGCAGCATCTATAAACAGGGTCCAGAGACCCAGTACTTC.

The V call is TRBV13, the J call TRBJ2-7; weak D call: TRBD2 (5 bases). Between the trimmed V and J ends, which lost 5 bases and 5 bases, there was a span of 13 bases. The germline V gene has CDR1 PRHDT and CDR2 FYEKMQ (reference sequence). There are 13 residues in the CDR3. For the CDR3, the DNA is TGTGCCAGCAGCGAGGGTCTAACCAACGAGCAGTACTTC. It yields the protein CASSEGLTNEQYF.

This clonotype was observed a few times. In nucleotides, the CDR3 is TGTGCCAGTCTTTATCGGGGGAGCTCCTACAATGAGCAGTTCTTC. It yields the protein CASLYRGSSYNEQFF. The chain recombines TRBV7-2 with TRBJ2-1; TRBD2 is a possible D gene (6 bases). Germline loops: CDR1 SGHTA, CDR2 FQGNSA. This CDR3 spans 15 amino acids. Trimming stripped 9 bases from V and 0 bases from J, with 15 bases between.

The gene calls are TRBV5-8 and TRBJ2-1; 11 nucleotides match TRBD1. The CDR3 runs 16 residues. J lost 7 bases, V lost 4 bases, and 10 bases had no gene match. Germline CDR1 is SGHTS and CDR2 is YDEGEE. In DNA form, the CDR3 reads TGTGCCAGCAGCACAATAGGACAGGGGGCTCTGAATGAGCAGTTCTTC. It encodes CASSTIGQGALNEQFF.

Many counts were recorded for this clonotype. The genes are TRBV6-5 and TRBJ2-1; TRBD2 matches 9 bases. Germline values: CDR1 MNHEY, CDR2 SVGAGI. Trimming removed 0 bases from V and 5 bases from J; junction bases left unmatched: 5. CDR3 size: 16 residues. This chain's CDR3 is CASSYSGGLAHNEQFF. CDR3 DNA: TGTGCCAGCAGTTACTCGGGGGGACTAGCTCACAATGAGCAGTTCTTC.

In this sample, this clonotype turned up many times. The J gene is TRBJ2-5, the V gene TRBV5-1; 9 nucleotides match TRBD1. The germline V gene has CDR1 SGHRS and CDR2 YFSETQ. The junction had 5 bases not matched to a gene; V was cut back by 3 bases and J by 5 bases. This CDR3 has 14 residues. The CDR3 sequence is CASSSGQGRETQYF. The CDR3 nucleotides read TGCGCCAGCAGCTCCGGACAGGGGAGGGAGACCCAGTACTTC.

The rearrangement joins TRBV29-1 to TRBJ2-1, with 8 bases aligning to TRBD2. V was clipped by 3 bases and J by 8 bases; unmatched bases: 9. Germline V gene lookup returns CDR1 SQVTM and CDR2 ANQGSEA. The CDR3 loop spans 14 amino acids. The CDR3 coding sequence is TGCAGCGTTGATATGGGACTAGTAGGCCATGAGCAGTTCTTC. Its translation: CSVDMGLVGHEQFF.

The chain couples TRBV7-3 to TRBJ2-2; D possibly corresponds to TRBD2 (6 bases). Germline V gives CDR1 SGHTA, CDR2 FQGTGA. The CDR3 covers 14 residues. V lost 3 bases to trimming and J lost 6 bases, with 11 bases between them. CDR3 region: CASSLRGRAGELFF. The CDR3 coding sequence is TGTGCCAGCAGCTTGCGGGGTAGAGCCGGGGAGCTGTTTTTT.

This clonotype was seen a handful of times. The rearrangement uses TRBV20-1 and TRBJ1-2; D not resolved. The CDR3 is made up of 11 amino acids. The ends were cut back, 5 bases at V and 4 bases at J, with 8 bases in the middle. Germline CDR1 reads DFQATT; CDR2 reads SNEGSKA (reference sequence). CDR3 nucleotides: TGCAGTGCTTCCATCCTCTATGGCTACACCTTC. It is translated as CSASILYGYTF.